This T cell receptor (beta chain) derives from a study of shared clonotypes between healthy human individuals. Whole-study results and caveats: Represented diversity, genetic and exposure-history alike, was limited by few donors.

V was clipped by 6 bases and J by 5 bases, with 10 bases between them. The CDR3 spans 12 residues. Germline assignment: CDR1 MDHEN and CDR2 SYDVKM. Per the original data handling: ImmunoSEQ only sent back junction sequences with no quality scores, so filtering was done differently. Clones were sequenced by immunoSEQ multiplex PCR, and TCRdb holds only the in-frame ones, with some missing. Clone size and the V and J calls come from that table; the DNA yielded D and trimming. The sample lists about 2.3 million clones, 85% to 95% seen once, with 0.39% in the top ten. This clone has just a few counts. Its antigen is unidentified.

Sequencing input: naive CD4+ T cells from PBMCs. Subset defined: CD45RA+ positively selected. The chain combines TRBV28 with TRBJ1-2, with D hard to call. This clonotype originated in a man aged 18 to 30 in good health. Some clones in this sample may be carry-over from other donors' samples. CDR3 DNA sequence: TGTGCCAGCAGCCCCGCCGTTTATGGCTACACCTTC. Protein sequence: CASSPAVYGYTF.